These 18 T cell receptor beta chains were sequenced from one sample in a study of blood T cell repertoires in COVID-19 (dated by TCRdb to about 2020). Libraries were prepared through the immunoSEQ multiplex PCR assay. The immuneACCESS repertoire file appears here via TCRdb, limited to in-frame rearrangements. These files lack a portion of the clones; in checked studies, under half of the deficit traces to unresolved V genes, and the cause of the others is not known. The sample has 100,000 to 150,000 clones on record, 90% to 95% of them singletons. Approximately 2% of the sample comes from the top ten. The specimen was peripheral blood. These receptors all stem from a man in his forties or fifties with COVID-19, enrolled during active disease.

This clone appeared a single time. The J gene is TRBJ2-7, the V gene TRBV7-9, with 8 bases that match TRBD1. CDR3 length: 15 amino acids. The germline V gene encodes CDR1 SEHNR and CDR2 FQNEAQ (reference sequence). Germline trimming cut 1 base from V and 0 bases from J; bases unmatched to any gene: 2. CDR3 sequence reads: CASSLEQGASYEQYF. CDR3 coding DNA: TGTGCCAGCAGCTTAGAGCAGGGGGCCTCCTACGAGCAGTACTTC.

This chain's CDR3 is CASSDPPGLAGAVDTQYF. CDR3 nucleotides: TGTGCCAGCAGTGACCCCCCGGGACTAGCGGGAGCGGTAGATACGCAGTATTTT. The chain uses TRBV6-4 and TRBJ2-3, with 14 positions matching TRBD2. CDR1 and CDR2 from the germline V gene are MRHNA and SNTAGT. The CDR3 consists of 18 residues. The trim removed 2 bases at V and 5 bases at J, leaving 9 bases unmatched.

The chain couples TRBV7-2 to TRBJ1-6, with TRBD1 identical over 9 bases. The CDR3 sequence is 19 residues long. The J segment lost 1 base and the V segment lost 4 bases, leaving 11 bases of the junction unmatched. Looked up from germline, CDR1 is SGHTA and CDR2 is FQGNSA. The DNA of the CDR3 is TGTGCCAGCAGCTACCGGACAGGGGTCGGGTCGTCCTATAATTCACCCCTCCACTTT. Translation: CASSYRTGVGSSYNSPLHF.

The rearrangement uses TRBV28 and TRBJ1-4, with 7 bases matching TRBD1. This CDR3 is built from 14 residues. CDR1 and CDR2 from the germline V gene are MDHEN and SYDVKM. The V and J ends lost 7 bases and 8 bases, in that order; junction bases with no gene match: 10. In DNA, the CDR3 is TGTGCCAGCACCGCGACAGGGTCGGAAGAAAAACTGTTTTTT. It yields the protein CASTATGSEEKLFF.

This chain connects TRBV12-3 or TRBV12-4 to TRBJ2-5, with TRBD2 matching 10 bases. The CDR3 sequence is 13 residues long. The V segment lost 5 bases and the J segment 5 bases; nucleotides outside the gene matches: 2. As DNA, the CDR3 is TGTGCCAGCAGTCGTAGCGGGGGGGAGACCCAGTACTTC. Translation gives CASSRSGGETQYF.

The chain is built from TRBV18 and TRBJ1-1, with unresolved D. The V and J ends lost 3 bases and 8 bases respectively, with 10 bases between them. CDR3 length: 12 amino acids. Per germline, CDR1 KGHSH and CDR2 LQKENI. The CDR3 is CASSPLQTEAFF. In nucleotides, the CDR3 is TGTGCCAGCTCACCGCTACAGACCGAAGCTTTCTTT.

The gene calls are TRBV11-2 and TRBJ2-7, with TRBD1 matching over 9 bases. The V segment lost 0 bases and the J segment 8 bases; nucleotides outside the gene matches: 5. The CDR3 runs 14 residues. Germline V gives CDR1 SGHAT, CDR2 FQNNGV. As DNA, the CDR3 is TGTGCCAGCAGCTTAGATATCACAGGGGGCCAGCAGTACTTC. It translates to CASSLDITGGQQYF. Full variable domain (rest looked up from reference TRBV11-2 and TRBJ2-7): EAGVAQSPRYKIIEKRQSVAFWCNPISGHATLYWYQQILGQGPKLLIQFQNNGVVDDSQLPKDRFSAERLKGVDSTLKIQPAKLEDSAVYLCASSLDITGGQQYFGPGTRLTVT.

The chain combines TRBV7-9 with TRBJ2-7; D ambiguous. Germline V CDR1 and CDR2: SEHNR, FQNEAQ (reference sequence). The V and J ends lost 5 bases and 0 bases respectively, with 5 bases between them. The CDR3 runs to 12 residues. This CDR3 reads CASSPSSYEQYF. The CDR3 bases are TGTGCCAGCAGCCCGAGCTCCTACGAGCAGTACTTC.

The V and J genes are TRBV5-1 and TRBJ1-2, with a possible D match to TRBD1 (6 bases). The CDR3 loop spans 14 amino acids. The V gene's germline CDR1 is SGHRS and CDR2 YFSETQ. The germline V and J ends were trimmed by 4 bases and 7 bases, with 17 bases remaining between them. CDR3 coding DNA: TGCGCCAGCAGCGGAAACACAGGGATTAGTGGCTACACCTTC. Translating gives CASSGNTGISGYTF.

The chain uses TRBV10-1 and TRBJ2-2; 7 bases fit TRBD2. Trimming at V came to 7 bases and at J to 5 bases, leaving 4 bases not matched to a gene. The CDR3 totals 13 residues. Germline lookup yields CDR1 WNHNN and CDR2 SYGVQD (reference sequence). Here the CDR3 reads CASTSSGTGELFF. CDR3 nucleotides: TGCGCCAGCACCAGTAGCGGGACCGGGGAGCTGTTTTTT.

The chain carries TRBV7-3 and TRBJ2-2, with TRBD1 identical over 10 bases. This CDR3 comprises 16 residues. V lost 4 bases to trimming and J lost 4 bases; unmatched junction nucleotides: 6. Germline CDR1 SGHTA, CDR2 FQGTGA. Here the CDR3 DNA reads TGTGCCAGCAGCTCCCGGACAGGGGGTACCACCGGGGAGCTGTTTTTT. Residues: CASSSRTGGTTGELFF.

CDR3 amino acids: CASGPRGGTNEQFF. CDR3 DNA: TGTGCCAGCGGACCTAGGGGCGGGACTAATGAGCAGTTCTTC. This rearrangement joins TRBV5-4 to TRBJ2-1; tentative D call: TRBD2 (6 bases). The CDR3 contains 14 residues. Germline V gives CDR1 SGHNT, CDR2 YYREEE (reference sequence). V dropped 7 bases and J dropped 7 bases, with 18 bases sitting between them.

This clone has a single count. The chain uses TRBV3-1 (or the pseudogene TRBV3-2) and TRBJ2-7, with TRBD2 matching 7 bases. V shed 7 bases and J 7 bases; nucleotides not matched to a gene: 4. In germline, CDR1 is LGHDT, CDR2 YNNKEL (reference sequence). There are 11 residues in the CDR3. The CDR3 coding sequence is TGTGCCAGCACCCTCGGGAGGGAGCAGTACTTC. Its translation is CASTLGREQYF.

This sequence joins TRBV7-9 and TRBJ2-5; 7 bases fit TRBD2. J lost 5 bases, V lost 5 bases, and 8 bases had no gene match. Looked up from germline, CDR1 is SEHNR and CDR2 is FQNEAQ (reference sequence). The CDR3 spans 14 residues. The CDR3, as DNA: TGTGCCAGCAGCCCCGGACTAGGATGGGAGACCCAGTACTTC. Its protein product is CASSPGLGWETQYF.

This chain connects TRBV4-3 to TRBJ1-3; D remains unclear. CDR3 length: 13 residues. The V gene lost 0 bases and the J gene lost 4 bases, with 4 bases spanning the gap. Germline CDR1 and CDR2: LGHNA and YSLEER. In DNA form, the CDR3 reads TGCGCCAGCAGCCAAGAGCGAGGAAACACCATATATTTT. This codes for CASSQERGNTIYF.

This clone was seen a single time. CDR3 nucleotide sequence: TGTGCCAGCACCCCGGGACTAGCGGGAGTTAATGAGCAGTTCTTC. This gives the protein CASTPGLAGVNEQFF. This sequence joins TRBV6-1 and TRBJ2-1; the match to TRBD2 covers 14 bases. Germline values: CDR1 MNHNS, CDR2 SASEGT. The CDR3 is made up of 15 amino acids. Trimming removed 7 bases from V and 7 bases from J; junction bases left unmatched: 6.

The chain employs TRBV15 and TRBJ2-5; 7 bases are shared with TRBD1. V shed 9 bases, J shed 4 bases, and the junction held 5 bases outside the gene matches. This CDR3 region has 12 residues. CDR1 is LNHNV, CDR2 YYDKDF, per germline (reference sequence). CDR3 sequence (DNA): TGTGCCACTACAGGGGATGGAGAGACCCAGTACTTC. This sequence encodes CATTGDGETQYF.

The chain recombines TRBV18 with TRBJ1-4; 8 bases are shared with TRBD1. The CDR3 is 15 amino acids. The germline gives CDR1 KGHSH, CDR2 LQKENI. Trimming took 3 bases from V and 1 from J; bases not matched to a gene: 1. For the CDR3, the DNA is TGTGCCAGCTCACCCGGACAGGGAACTAATGAAAAACTGTTTTTT. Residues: CASSPGQGTNEKLFF.